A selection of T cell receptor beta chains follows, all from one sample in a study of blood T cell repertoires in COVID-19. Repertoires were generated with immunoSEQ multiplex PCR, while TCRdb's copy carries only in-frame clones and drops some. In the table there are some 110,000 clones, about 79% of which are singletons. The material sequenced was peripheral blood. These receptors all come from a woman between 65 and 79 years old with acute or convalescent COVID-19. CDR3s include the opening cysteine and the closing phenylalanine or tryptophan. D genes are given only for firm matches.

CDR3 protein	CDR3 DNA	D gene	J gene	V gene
CATKTLGGVNSPLHF	TGTGCAACCAAAACCCTAGGGGGAGTCAATTCACCCCTCCACTTT	-	TRBJ1-6	TRBV7-9
CASSYPGDISPLHF	TGTGCCAGCAGTTACCCAGGGGATATTTCACCCCTCCACTTT	-	TRBJ1-6	TRBV6-6
CASSEGPENTEAFF	TGTGCCAGCAGTGAAGGTCCAGAAAACACTGAAGCTTTCTTT	-	TRBJ1-1	TRBV6-1
CASSARGFWDQPQHF	TGTGCCAGCAGCGCGCGGGGGTTTTGGGATCAGCCCCAGCATTTT	-	TRBJ1-5	TRBV6-5
CAWSATEVQPQHF	TGTGCCTGGAGTGCCACAGAAGTTCAGCCCCAGCATTTT	-	TRBJ1-5	TRBV30
CACNHKGQDLEAFF	TGTGCCTGCAACCACAAGGGACAGGATCTTGAAGCTTTCTTT	TRBD1	TRBJ1-1	TRBV30
CASSLDGGRETQYF	TGTGCCAGCAGCTTAGACGGCGGGCGGGAGACCCAGTACTTC	-	TRBJ2-5	TRBV11-2
CASRLSGGSTDTQYF	TGTGCCAGCCGCCTGTCGGGGGGCAGCACAGATACGCAGTATTTT	-	TRBJ2-3	TRBV6-2/TRBV6-3
CASTNSGQWETQYF	TGTGCCAGCACCAACTCAGGGCAGTGGGAGACCCAGTACTTC	-	TRBJ2-5	TRBV27
CASSSDRAGGNTIYF	TGTGCCAGCAGCTCAGACAGGGCCGGGGGAAACACCATATATTTT	TRBD1	TRBJ1-3	TRBV7-9